The sample holds a few counts of the clone carrying this T cell receptor (beta chain). Its antigen is currently unknown. TCR beta libraries were prepared from cDNA with unique molecular identifiers. TCRdb reanalysed the PCR reads using MiXCR and keeps one entry per CDR3 protein. The sample has roughly 620,000 distinct CDR3 sequences; about 40% are singletons. Trimming left V 4 bases short and J 6 bases short, with 12 bases between. The CDR3 is 12 residues long. The germline CDR1 and CDR2 sequences are DFQATT and SNEGSKA (reference sequence). This record comes from a study of post-analysis software for immune sequencing data. Study results and caveats: In patients, TRBV5-6, TRBV5-1 and TRBV20-1 belonged to five or six TRBV segments found more frequently than in controls.

Sequencing input: blood. The chain carries TRBV20-1 and TRBJ1-2; tentatively, D is TRBD1 (5 bases). The TCR originated in a girl aged 5-17 years with multiple sclerosis. CDR3 DNA sequence: TGCAGTGCTATTACAGGACTCAATGGCTACACCTTC. It encodes CSAITGLNGYTF.